These T cell receptor beta chains were read from a single sample in a study of cytomegalovirus exposure and HLA in healthy donors. Some clones are missing from TCRdb's copy, which holds only in-frame ones; the method was immunoSEQ multiplex PCR. The sample lists about 160,000 clones, around 92% occurring once. Sequenced material: PBMCs. The source is a woman under 30 in good health and CMV-seropositive. CDR3s include the opening cysteine and the closing phenylalanine or tryptophan. Each record gives: clone size, D gene, V gene, J gene, CDR3 protein, CDR3 DNA. A D gene is named only where the DNA matches it firmly. Some rows have no size entry. The others give once, few or many, or a class for an expanded clone.

NA,TRBD2,TRBV6-1,TRBJ2-5,CASSEGRTSGRAGEKETQYF,TGTGCCAGCAGTGAAGGCAGGACTAGCGGGAGGGCGGGAGAAAAAGAGACCCAGTACTTC
NA,NA,TRBV2,TRBJ2-1,CASSSSRDGEQFF,TGTGCCAGCTCTAGCTCTAGGGATGGTGAGCAGTTCTTC
NA,TRBD2,TRBV7-8,TRBJ2-5,CASSFGGGETQYF,TGTGCCAGCAGCTTTGGCGGGGGGGAGACCCAGTACTTC
few,NA,TRBV9,TRBJ2-7,CASSVGPEYEQYF,TGTGCCAGCAGCGTGGGGCCGGAGTACGAGCAGTACTTC
once,TRBD1,TRBV7-9,TRBJ1-2,CASSPRYTGGHGYTF,TGTGCCAGCAGCCCGAGGTATACAGGGGGCCATGGCTACACCTTC
NA,TRBD1,TRBV11-2,TRBJ2-1,CASGTDLNEQFF,TGTGCCAGTGGGACAGATTTGAATGAGCAGTTCTTC
NA,TRBD2,TRBV19,TRBJ2-5,CASSIRTSGRRETQYF,TGTGCCAGTAGTATAAGGACTAGCGGGAGAAGAGAGACCCAGTACTTC
NA,TRBD2,TRBV7-8,TRBJ2-7,CASSSSGPGNYEQYF,TGTGCCAGCAGTAGTAGCGGGCCGGGAAACTACGAGCAGTACTTC
NA,NA,TRBV7-2,TRBJ2-7,CASSPQYEQYF,TGTGCCAGCAGCCCCCAATACGAGCAGTACTTC
NA,TRBD2,TRBV6-5,TRBJ2-5,CASRAGGHQETQYF,TGTGCCAGCAGAGCGGGAGGCCACCAAGAGACCCAGTACTTC
NA,TRBD1,TRBV11-2,TRBJ1-2,CASSSIGGRAKGYTF,TGTGCCAGCAGCTCAATAGGGGGCAGGGCTAAGGGCTACACCTTC
once,TRBD2,TRBV5-1,TRBJ2-2,CASSFTGTKNTGELFF,TGCGCCAGCAGCTTCACCGGGACTAAAAACACCGGGGAGCTGTTTTTT
NA,TRBD1,TRBV6-4,TRBJ2-2,CASSSDRLAGELFF,TGTGCCAGCAGCTCGGACAGGTTGGCCGGGGAGCTGTTTTTT
NA,NA,TRBV7-2,TRBJ2-7,CASSLAGGGGSYEQYF,TGTGCCAGCAGCTTAGCGGGCGGCGGAGGATCCTACGAGCAGTACTTC
NA,TRBD1,TRBV10-1,TRBJ1-1,CASSPRQGNTEAFF,TGCGCCAGCAGCCCACGACAGGGGAACACTGAAGCTTTCTTT
NA,NA,TRBV5-6,TRBJ2-7,CATSVDNSYEQYF,TGTGCCACTTCGGTCGACAACTCCTACGAGCAGTACTTC